Presented here are 10 T cell receptor beta chains from one specimen sequenced in a study of blood T cell repertoires in COVID-19. Sequencing used immunoSEQ multiplex PCR; TCRdb keeps in-frame clones, though not all of them. The sample records about 490,000 clones, around 85% being singletons. The specimen was peripheral blood. Receptor source: a human donor in a cohort sampled during active COVID-19.

The rearrangement links TRBV13 to TRBJ2-3; 12 bases fit TRBD1. Germline-derived CDR1 and CDR2 are PRHDT and FYEKMQ (reference sequence). The CDR3 has 16 amino acids. V dropped 5 bases and J dropped 5; count of bases not matched to a gene: 8. CDR3 DNA sequence: TGTGCCAGCAGCGCCTCGGGACAGGGGGCTAAAGATACGCAGTATTTT. It is translated as CASSASGQGAKDTQYF. Filled out from reference TRBV13 and TRBJ2-3, the complete variable domain reads AAGVIQSPRHLIKEKRETATLKCYPIPRHDTVYWYQQGPGQDPQFLISFYEKMQSDKGSIPDRFSAQQFSDYHSELNMSSLELGDSALYFCASSASGQGAKDTQYFGPGTRLTVL.

This clone was picked up one time. The chain recombines TRBV2 with TRBJ1-4, with unresolved D. V was shortened by 3 bases and J by 6 bases, with 14 bases between the two germline ends. Germline CDR1 is SNHLY and CDR2 is FYNNEI. This CDR3 comprises 15 residues. CDR3 sequence reads: CASSERRAVDEKLFF. Here the CDR3 DNA reads TGTGCCAGCAGTGAGAGGAGGGCGGTGGATGAAAAACTGTTTTTT.

The rearrangement joins TRBV7-9 to TRBJ1-6; D perhaps matches TRBD1 (5 bases). CDR3 size: 15 residues. Germline CDR1 is SEHNR and CDR2 is FQNEAQ (reference sequence). Trimming removed 0 bases at V and 8 bases at J, with 11 bases between. CDR3 region: CASSLAGAGDSPLHF. The CDR3 DNA is TGTGCCAGCAGCTTAGCAGGGGCTGGCGATTCACCCCTCCACTTT. Filled out from reference TRBV7-9 and TRBJ1-6, the complete variable domain reads DTGVSQNPRHKITKRGQNVTFRCDPISEHNRLYWYRQTLGQGPEFLTYFQNEAQLEKSRLLSDRFSAERPKGSFSTLEIQRTEQGDSAMYLCASSLAGAGDSPLHFGNGTRLTVT.

This chain joins TRBV14 and TRBJ2-7; D might be TRBD1 (6 bases). The V and J ends lost 3 bases and 9 bases respectively, with 15 bases between them. The CDR3 contains 13 residues. Germline-derived CDR1 and CDR2 are SGHDN and FVKESK. In DNA form, the CDR3 reads TGTGCCAGCAGCCAGGCAGGGGCATTAGCGCAGTACTTC. Translating gives CASSQAGALAQYF. The whole variable domain, filled in from reference TRBV14 and TRBJ2-7, reads EAGVTQFPSHSVIEKGQTVTLRCDPISGHDNLYWYRRVMGKEIKFLLHFVKESKQDESGMPNNRFLAERTGGTYSTLKVQPAELEDSGVYFCASSQAGALAQYFGPGTRLTVT.

The chain couples TRBV10-3 to TRBJ2-5; maybe TRBD1 (6 bases). Trimming shortened V by 6 bases and J by 4 bases, and 18 bases separated the two germline ends. Germline V gene lookup returns CDR1 ENHRY and CDR2 SYGVKD. The CDR3 loop spans 15 amino acids. CDR3 sequence (DNA): TGTGCCATCAGGGAACAGGGCTTCGGTATAGAGACCCAGTACTTC. This codes for CAIREQGFGIETQYF.

This clone was seen a few times. The J gene is TRBJ1-2, the V gene TRBV28; D ambiguous. With 7 bases removed from V and 4 bases from J, the gap between germline ends came to 16 bases. CDR3 length: 14 amino acids. Germline CDR1 and CDR2: MDHEN and SYDVKM. The CDR3 nucleotides are TGTGCCAGCAAAAGCGAATCCGTTTCCTATGGCTACACCTTC. Translating gives CASKSESVSYGYTF.

The V gene is TRBV4-3, the J gene TRBJ1-2, with D maybe TRBD1 (6 bases). This CDR3 is 14 amino acids long. The germline CDR1 and CDR2 sequences are LGHNA and YSLEER. The ends were cut back, 4 bases at V and 4 bases at J, with 13 bases in the middle. CDR3 nucleotides: TGCGCCAGCAGCCGTGTAAACAGGGCCTATGGCTACACCTTC. It yields the protein CASSRVNRAYGYTF.

The chain has TRBV7-2 and TRBJ2-5; no clear D gene. The V end was cut by 5 bases, the J end by 3 bases, with 16 bases between. Germline-derived CDR1 and CDR2 are SGHTA and FQGNSA. The CDR3 has 15 residues. Here the CDR3 reads CASSPIADTEETQYF. The DNA for the CDR3 is TGTGCCAGCAGCCCCATCGCCGACACAGAAGAGACCCAGTACTTC.

Worth noting for this clone: Germline is not matched at one junction end, which may reflect a read error. This chain links TRBV3-1 (or the pseudogene TRBV3-2) with TRBJ1-5; D may be TRBD1 (5 bases). Germline CDR1 reads LGHDT; CDR2 reads YNNKEL (reference sequence). CDR3 length equals 14 residues. The CDR3 sequence: CASSQDQGNQPQHF. The CDR3 nucleotides read TGTGCCAGCAGCCAAGACCAGGGCAACCAGCCCCAGCATTTT.

This rearrangement joins TRBV29-1 to TRBJ1-2; TRBD1 is a possible D gene (5 bases). CDR1 and CDR2 from the germline V gene are SQVTM and ANQGSEA. This CDR3 is 13 amino acids long. The ends were cut back, 6 bases at V and 2 bases at J, with 13 bases in the middle. The CDR3 region is CSVPRGGNYGYTF. The CDR3 DNA reads TGCAGCGTGCCCCGGGGGGGAAACTATGGCTACACCTTC.